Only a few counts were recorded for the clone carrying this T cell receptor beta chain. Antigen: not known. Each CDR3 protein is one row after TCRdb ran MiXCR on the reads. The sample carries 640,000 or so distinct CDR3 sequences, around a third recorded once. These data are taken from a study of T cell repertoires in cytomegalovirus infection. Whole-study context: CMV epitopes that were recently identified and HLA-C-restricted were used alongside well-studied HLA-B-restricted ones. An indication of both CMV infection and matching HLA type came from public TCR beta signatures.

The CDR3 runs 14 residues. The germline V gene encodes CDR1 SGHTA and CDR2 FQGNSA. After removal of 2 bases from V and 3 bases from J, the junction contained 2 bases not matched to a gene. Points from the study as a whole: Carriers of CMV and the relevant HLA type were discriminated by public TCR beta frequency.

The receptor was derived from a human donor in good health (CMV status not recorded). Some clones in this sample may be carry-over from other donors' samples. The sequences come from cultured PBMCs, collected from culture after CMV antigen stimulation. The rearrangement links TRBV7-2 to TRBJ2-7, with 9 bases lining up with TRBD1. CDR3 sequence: CASSLRTGVYEQYF. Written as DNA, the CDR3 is TGTGCCAGCAGCTTACGGACAGGGGTCTACGAGCAGTACTTC.